This record covers a single T cell receptor beta chain. The antigen remains undetermined. The data derive from a study of response to subunit inactivated influenza vaccine. Overall study results and limits: Only a handful of new T cells, the authors suggested, are recruited with each seasonal influenza vaccination.

The length of the CDR3 is 14 residues. V gave up 5 bases and J gave up 7 bases; unmatched junction bases: 5. Germline assignment: CDR1 MNHNS and CDR2 SASEGT. A single record per CDR3 protein comes from TCRdb applying MiXCR to the RT-PCR reads. This repertoire shows over 650,000 distinct CDR3 sequences, less than 20% found once; its top ten account for 11%. J is TRBJ2-2 and V is TRBV6-1; 9 nucleotides agree with TRBD1. The source was PBMCs from blood, collected more than 4 days after vaccination. This TCR derives from a man aged 50-60 years who received an inactivated influenza vaccine. CDR3: CASSPDRGNGELFF. CDR3 nucleotides: TGTGCCAGCAGTCCCGACAGGGGGAACGGGGAGCTGTTTTTT.